This record covers a single T cell receptor beta chain. As yet, its antigen is unknown. The assay was immunoSEQ multiplex PCR, and TCRdb's table has in-frame clones only and misses some. The sample gives around 150,000 clones, around 89% of which show up once; 4% to 5.5% is in the top ten. The source of the sample is a study of T cell responses to AZD1222 COVID-19 vaccine. Study results and limitations: Spike was spanned by vaccine-associated CD4 TCRs, which were dominant at 160-218 and 743-854. The breadth and depth of Spike-specific TCRs increased once two AZD1222 doses had been given. Scientists sampled the repertoires only once the peak T cell response had passed. Baseline serology detected seropositivity in only a handful of AZD1222 recipients.

Germline V gives CDR1 MDHEN, CDR2 SYDVKM. Trimming removed 4 bases at V and 6 bases at J, with 9 bases between. CDR3 length: 12 amino acids. The chain employs TRBV28 and TRBJ1-2, with a possible D match to TRBD1 (5 bases). This specimen was peripheral blood, taken 28 days after the second AZD1222 dose. This clonotype was obtained from an adult who received the AZD1222 COVID-19 vaccine. CDR3 loop: CASSSPGHGYTF. The CDR3 region has the DNA TGTGCCAGCAGTTCCCCAGGGCATGGCTACACCTTC.